This TCR beta chain was obtained from a study of blood T cell repertoires in COVID-19. Study context: Acute and convalescent COVID-19 samples came from the United States, Italy and Spain.

Repertoires were generated with immunoSEQ multiplex PCR, while TCRdb's copy carries only in-frame clones and drops some. Of 150,000 to 200,000 clones listed, 88% were seen once; the top ten hold 6%. The length of the CDR3 is 16 residues. Germline V CDR1 and CDR2: SGHDT, YYEEEE. V dropped 4 bases and J dropped 5; count of bases not matched to a gene: 5. The sequence derives from a man aged 35 to 55 with active or convalescent COVID-19. Sequencing input: peripheral blood. J is TRBJ2-1 and V is TRBV5-6; 14 nucleotides align to TRBD2. The CDR3 spells CASSLRTSGRHNEQFF. In nucleotides, the CDR3 is TGTGCCAGCAGCCTAAGGACTAGCGGGAGGCACAATGAGCAGTTCTTC.